This passage covers 23 T cell receptor beta chains from one sample sequenced in a study of T cells expressing NK-cell markers. TCRdb reprocessed the 5' RACE reads, keeping one entry per CDR3 protein, no DNA. This sample's table reports 550,000 or so distinct CDR3 sequences. Sample: blood T cells: a sorted CD56 or NKG2C T cell subset, CD4+ or CD8+ T cells, or bulk PBMC T cells (not recorded which). The receptors were gathered from a man younger than 35 in good health.

The chain is built from TRBV7-9 and TRBJ2-1; TCRdb gives TRBD1 as the D gene, but with no DNA this cannot be confirmed. CDR1 is SEHNR, CDR2 FQNEAQ, per germline (reference sequence). The CDR3 extends over 13 amino acids. The chain's CDR3 is CASSLGPMNEQFF.

This sequence joins TRBV5-6 and TRBJ2-5; TCRdb designates TRBD1, a call that cannot be tested without DNA. The V gene's germline CDR1 is SGHDT and CDR2 YYEEEE. This CDR3 is 13 amino acids long. CDR3 sequence reads: CASRWGVSETQYF.

The chain is built from TRBV5-5 and TRBJ1-4; with no DNA, the TCRdb D assignment of TRBD1 cannot be verified. Germline CDR1 is SGHKS and CDR2 is YYEKEE (reference sequence). The CDR3 runs to 17 residues. CDR3 residues: CASSFGRYGQLNEKLFF.

The chain's CDR3 is CSARDSRTLHF. The chain links TRBV20-1 to TRBJ1-6. Germline CDR1 is DFQATT and CDR2 is SNEGSKA (reference sequence). This CDR3 contains 11 residues.

The V call is TRBV27, the J call TRBJ1-2; TCRdb lists TRBD1, though no DNA is available to test this call. There are 14 residues in the CDR3. Per germline, CDR1 MNHEY and CDR2 SMNVEV (reference sequence). The CDR3 reads CASSLSKGNYGYTF.

J is TRBJ1-1 and V is TRBV5-1; TCRdb reports TRBD1, a call that lacks DNA to check it against. In germline, CDR1 is SGHRS, CDR2 YFSETQ. The CDR3 has 18 amino acids. The CDR3 sequence: CASSLGLRVGTVNTEAFF.

The V call is TRBV5-1, the J call TRBJ1-6. The CDR3 is 13 amino acids. Germline V gene data show CDR1 as SGHRS and CDR2 as YFSETQ. CDR3: CASSLEQNSPLHF.

The rearrangement joins TRBV27 to TRBJ1-3; the TCRdb D gene call, TRBD1, has no DNA to confirm it. From germline, CDR1 is MNHEY and CDR2 SMNVEV (reference sequence). The CDR3 loop spans 16 amino acids. This chain's CDR3 is CASSSGTQFSGNTIYF.

The chain links TRBV11-2 to TRBJ2-3. Germline lookup yields CDR1 SGHAT and CDR2 FQNNGV. This CDR3 contains 13 residues. The CDR3 loop reads CASSLGEADTQYF.

The CDR3 sequence: CASSLGLVRGRIAKNIQYF. This sequence joins TRBV7-2 and TRBJ2-4; there is no DNA to check the TCRdb D call of TRBD2. Germline assignment: CDR1 SGHTA and CDR2 FQGNSA. The CDR3 extends over 19 amino acids.

This rearrangement joins TRBV5-1 to TRBJ1-1; TCRdb reports TRBD1, a call that lacks DNA to check it against. The CDR3 length is 17 residues. Germline assignment: CDR1 SGHRS and CDR2 YFSETQ. CDR3 region: CASSLDRQGRMNTEAFF.

This chain links TRBV27 with TRBJ2-1; the D call from TCRdb, TRBD2, cannot be confirmed without DNA. This CDR3 spans 13 amino acids. Looked up from germline, CDR1 is MNHEY and CDR2 is SMNVEV (reference sequence). This CDR3 is CASSPWDFDEQFF.

The chain joins TRBV12-3 or TRBV12-4 to TRBJ1-1; the D call from TCRdb, TRBD1, cannot be confirmed without DNA. CDR3 size: 13 residues. CDR3 region: CASSLSTHTEAFF.

The J gene is TRBJ1-1, the V gene TRBV4-2; TCRdb designates TRBD1, a call that cannot be tested without DNA. CDR3 length equals 16 residues. Germline V gene sequence: CDR1 LGHNA, CDR2 YNFKEQ. The CDR3 sequence: CASSHAGTGMNTEAFF.

The rearrangement links TRBV5-1 to TRBJ2-1; TCRdb returns TRBD2, unconfirmable since there is no DNA. The length of the CDR3 is 13 residues. Germline values: CDR1 SGHRS, CDR2 YFSETQ. The CDR3 is CASSALVSNEQFF.

V is TRBV12-3 or TRBV12-4 and J is TRBJ1-6; as DNA is missing, the TRBD1 call by TCRdb cannot be tested. The CDR3 covers 14 residues. The CDR3 reads CASSFWTDNSPLHF.

The V gene is TRBV29-1, the J gene TRBJ2-1. This CDR3 is 14 amino acids long. CDR1 SQVTM and CDR2 ANQGSEA come from the germline V gene. The CDR3 spells CSVDERSSYNEQFF.

This sequence joins TRBV12-3 or TRBV12-4 and TRBJ2-3; absent DNA, TCRdb's TRBD1 call cannot be checked. The CDR3 length is 15 residues. The CDR3 reads CASSPEGVNTDTQYF.

The chain couples TRBV24-1 to TRBJ2-3; TCRdb reports TRBD1, a call that lacks DNA to check it against. The CDR3 is 16 residues long. The V gene's germline CDR1 is KGHDR and CDR2 SFDVKD. The CDR3 spells CATSDPGGATADTQYF.

The chain is built from TRBV27 and TRBJ1-1; TCRdb returns TRBD1, unconfirmable since there is no DNA. The CDR3 loop spans 15 amino acids. Looked up from germline, CDR1 is MNHEY and CDR2 is SMNVEV (reference sequence). The CDR3 sequence: CASSSFRGQGTEAFF.

The CDR3 spells CSARDGDRVGGYTF. The chain combines TRBV20-1 with TRBJ1-2; checking the TCRdb D call of TRBD1 is not possible without DNA. CDR1 is DFQATT, CDR2 SNEGSKA, per germline (reference sequence). The CDR3 covers 14 residues.

The chain combines TRBV5-1 with TRBJ1-2. The CDR3 has 12 residues. Germline lookup yields CDR1 SGHRS and CDR2 YFSETQ. CDR3 amino acids: CASSLSTGRGTF.

The genes are TRBV29-1 and TRBJ2-3. CDR1 and CDR2 from the germline V gene are SQVTM and ANQGSEA. The CDR3 contains 13 residues. The CDR3 spells CSVEDGLTDTQYF.